This T cell receptor beta chain was captured by sequencing in a study of cytomegalovirus exposure and HLA in healthy donors. PCR primers comprised 60 Vbeta and 13 Jbeta primers. Sequencing was performed with immunoSEQ multiplex PCR; in TCRdb, only in-frame clones are kept and a portion is missing. The sample spans about 39,000 clones; the ten largest clones claim 3% to 4.5%. Germline V CDR1 and CDR2: SGHAT, FQNNGV. The V segment lost 4 bases and the J segment 4 bases; nucleotides outside the gene matches: 5. This CDR3 contains 14 residues. The sequenced sample consisted of PBMCs. The genes are TRBV11-2 and TRBJ2-7, with TRBD1 matching over 9 bases. The sequence derives from a male donor in good health and CMV-seronegative. The CDR3 loop reads CASSSGQGRYEQYF. CDR3 nucleotides: TGTGCCAGCAGCTCGGGACAGGGTAGGTACGAGCAGTACTTC.